This T cell receptor beta chain was found in a study of glioma-infiltrating T cells. This clonotype came up many times. Its antigen is unidentified. Study-wide points: CDR3 overlap between tissue and blood was very small. Non-neoplastic patients had below-expected tissue-blood divergence, while all gliomas exceeded expectation.

V lost 2 bases, J lost 3 bases, and 13 bases lay in between. Per the germline V gene, CDR1 is MNHEY and CDR2 is SMNVEV (reference sequence). CDR3 length: 15 residues. The iRepertoire nested amplicon-rescue multiplex PCR amplified TCR alpha and beta CDR3s from RNA. MiXCR, applied by TCRdb to the multiplex PCR reads, yields one record per CDR3 protein. The sample holds 100,000 to 150,000 distinct CDR3 sequences, 24% seen once. Sequencing used glioma tissue, nonneoplastic brain tissue, or PBMCs (not recorded which). The chain has TRBV27 and TRBJ1-1; D unclear. The receptor comes from a human donor with low-grade glioma or glioblastoma, undergoing nonglioma brain surgery, or in good health (not recorded which). The CDR3 DNA is TGTGCCAGCAGTTTAGGAGTCAGGAGCTACACTGAAGCTTTCTTT. As protein: CASSLGVRSYTEAFF.